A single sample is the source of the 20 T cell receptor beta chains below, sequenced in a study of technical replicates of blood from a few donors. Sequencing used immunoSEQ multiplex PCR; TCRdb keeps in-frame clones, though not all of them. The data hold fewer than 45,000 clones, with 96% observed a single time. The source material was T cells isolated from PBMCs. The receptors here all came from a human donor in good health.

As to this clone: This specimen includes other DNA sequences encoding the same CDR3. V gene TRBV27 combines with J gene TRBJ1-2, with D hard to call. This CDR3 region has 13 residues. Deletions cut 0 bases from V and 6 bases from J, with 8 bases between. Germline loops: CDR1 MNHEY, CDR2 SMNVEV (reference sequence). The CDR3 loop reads CASSLSGGNGYTF. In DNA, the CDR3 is TGTGCCAGCAGTTTATCGGGAGGGAATGGCTACACCTTC.

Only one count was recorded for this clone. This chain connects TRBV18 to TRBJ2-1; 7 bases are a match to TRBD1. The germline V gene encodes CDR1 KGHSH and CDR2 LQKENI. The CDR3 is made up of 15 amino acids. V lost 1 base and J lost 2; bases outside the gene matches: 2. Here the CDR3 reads CASSPLDRAYNEQFF. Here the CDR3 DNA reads TGTGCCAGCTCACCACTAGACAGGGCCTACAATGAGCAGTTCTTC. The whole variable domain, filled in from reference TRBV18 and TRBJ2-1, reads NAGVMQNPRHLVRRRGQEARLRCSPMKGHSHVYWYRQLPEEGLKFMVYLQKENIIDESGMPKERFSAEFPKEGPSILRIQQVVRGDSAAYFCASSPLDRAYNEQFFGPGTRLTVL.

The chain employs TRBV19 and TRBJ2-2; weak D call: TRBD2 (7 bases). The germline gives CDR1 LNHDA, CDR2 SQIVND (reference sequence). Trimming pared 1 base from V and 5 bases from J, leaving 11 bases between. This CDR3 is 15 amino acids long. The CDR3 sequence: CASSIGGGRTGELFF. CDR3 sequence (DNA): TGTGCCAGTAGTATAGGGGGGGGCCGGACCGGGGAGCTGTTTTTT.

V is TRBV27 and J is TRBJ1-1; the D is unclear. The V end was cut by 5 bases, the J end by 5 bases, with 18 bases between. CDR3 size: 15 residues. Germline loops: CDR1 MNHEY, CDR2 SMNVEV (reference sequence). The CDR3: CASSLSDPALTEAFF. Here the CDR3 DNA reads TGTGCCAGCAGTCTAAGCGACCCGGCCCTAACTGAAGCTTTCTTT.

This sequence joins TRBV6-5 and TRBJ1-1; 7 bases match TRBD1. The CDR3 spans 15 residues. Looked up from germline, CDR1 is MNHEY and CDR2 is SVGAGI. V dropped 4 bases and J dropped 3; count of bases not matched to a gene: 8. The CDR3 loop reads CASSSYRGSHTEAFF. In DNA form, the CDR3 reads TGTGCCAGCAGTTCCTACAGGGGAAGTCACACTGAAGCTTTCTTT.

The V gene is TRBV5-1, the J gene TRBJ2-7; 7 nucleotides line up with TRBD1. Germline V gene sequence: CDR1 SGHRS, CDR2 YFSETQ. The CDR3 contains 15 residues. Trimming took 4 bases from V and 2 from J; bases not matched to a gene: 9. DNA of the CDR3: TGCGCCAGCAGCCCCTTAAGGGACAGTCCCTACGAGCAGTACTTC. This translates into CASSPLRDSPYEQYF.

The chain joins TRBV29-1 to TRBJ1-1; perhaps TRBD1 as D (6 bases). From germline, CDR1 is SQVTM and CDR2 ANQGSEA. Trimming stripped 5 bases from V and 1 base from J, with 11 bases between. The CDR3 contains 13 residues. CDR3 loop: CSVQQGGNTEAFF. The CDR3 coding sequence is TGCAGCGTTCAACAGGGTGGGAACACTGAAGCTTTCTTT.

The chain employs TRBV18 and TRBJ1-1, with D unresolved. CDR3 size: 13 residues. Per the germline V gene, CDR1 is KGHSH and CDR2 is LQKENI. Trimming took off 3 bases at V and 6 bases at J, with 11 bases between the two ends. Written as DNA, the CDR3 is TGTGCCAGCTCACCCAATATACTAGCTGAAGCTTTCTTT. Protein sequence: CASSPNILAEAFF.

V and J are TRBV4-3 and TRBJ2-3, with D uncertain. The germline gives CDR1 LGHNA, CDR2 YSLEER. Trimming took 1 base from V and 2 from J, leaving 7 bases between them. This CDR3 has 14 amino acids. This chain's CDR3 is CASSQAYSTDTQYF. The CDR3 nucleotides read TGCGCCAGCAGCCAAGCCTATTCCACAGATACGCAGTATTTT.

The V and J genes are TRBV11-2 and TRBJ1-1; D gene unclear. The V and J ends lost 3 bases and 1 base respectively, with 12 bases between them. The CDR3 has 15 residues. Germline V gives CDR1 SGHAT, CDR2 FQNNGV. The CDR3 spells CASSLGIGGNTEAFF. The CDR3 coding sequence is TGTGCCAGCAGCTTGGGCATAGGAGGGAACACTGAAGCTTTCTTT.

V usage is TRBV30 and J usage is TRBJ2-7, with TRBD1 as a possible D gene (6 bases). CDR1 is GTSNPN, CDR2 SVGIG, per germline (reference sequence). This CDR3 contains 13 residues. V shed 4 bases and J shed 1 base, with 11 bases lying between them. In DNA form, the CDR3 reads TGTGCCTGGAACCTACAGGGATCCTACGAGCAGTACTTC. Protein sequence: CAWNLQGSYEQYF.

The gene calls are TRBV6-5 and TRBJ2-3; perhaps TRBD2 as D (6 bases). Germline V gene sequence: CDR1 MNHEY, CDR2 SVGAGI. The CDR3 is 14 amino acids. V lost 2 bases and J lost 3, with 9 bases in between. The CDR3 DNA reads TGTGCCAGCAGTTACGCAGGGAGGACAGATACGCAGTATTTT. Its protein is CASSYAGRTDTQYF.

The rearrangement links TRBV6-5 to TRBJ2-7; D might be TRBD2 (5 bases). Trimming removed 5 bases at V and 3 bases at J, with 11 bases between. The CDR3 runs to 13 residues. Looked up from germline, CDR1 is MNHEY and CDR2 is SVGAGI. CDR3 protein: CASSRTWNYEQYF. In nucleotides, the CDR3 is TGTGCCAGCAGTAGGACTTGGAACTACGAGCAGTACTTC.

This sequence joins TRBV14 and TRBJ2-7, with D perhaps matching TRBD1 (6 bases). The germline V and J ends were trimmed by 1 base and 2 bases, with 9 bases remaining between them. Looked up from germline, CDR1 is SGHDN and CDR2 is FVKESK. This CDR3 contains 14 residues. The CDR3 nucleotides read TGTGCCAGCAGCCAAGGGGGACACGCCTACGAGCAGTACTTC. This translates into CASSQGGHAYEQYF.

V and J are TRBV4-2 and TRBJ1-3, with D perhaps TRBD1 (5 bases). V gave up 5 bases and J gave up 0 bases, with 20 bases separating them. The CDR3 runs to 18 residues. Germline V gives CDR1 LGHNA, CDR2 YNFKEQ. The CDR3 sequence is CASSSSVGGISSGNTIYF. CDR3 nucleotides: TGTGCCAGCAGCTCAAGTGTGGGGGGAATAAGCTCTGGAAACACCATATATTTT.

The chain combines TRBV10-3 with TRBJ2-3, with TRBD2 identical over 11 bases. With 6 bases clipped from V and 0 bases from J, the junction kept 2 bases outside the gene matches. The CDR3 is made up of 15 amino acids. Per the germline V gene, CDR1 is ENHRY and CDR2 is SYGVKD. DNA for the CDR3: TGTGCCATCAGATGGACTAGCGGGAGCACAGATACGCAGTATTTT. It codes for CAIRWTSGSTDTQYF.

In DNA form, the CDR3 reads TGTGCCAGCAGCCCGCCAGGGGAGGGGGCCTACGAGCAGTACTTC. As protein: CASSPPGEGAYEQYF. The chain recombines TRBV9 with TRBJ2-7, with D possibly being TRBD2 (7 bases). Trimming removed 4 bases from V and 2 bases from J, with 16 bases in between. This CDR3 region has 15 residues. CDR1 is SGDLS, CDR2 YYNGEE, per germline.

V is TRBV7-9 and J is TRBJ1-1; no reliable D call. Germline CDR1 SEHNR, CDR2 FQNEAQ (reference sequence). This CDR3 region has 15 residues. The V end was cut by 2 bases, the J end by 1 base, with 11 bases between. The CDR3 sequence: CASSLFVGRNTEAFF. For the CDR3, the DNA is TGTGCCAGCAGCTTATTTGTGGGCAGGAACACTGAAGCTTTCTTT.

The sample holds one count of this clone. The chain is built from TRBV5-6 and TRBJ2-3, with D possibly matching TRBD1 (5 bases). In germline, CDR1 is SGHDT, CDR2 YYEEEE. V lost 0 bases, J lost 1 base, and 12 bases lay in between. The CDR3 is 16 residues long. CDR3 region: CASSLAQGSGTDTQYF. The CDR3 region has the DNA TGTGCCAGCAGCTTGGCCCAGGGATCTGGCACAGATACGCAGTATTTT.

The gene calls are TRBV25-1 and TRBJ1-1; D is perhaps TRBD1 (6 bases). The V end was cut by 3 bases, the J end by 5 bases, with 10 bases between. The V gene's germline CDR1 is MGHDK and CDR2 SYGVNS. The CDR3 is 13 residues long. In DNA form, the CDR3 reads TGTGCCAGCAGTGACAGGGGAGGGACTGAAGCTTTCTTT. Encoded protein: CASSDRGGTEAFF.